Here is one TCR beta chain with its context. Its antigen is unknown. It was with 60 Vbeta and 13 Jbeta primers that the PCR ran. TCRdb keeps only in-frame clones here, not all; method: immunoSEQ multiplex PCR. The data show 89,000 or so clones, 77% seen once. The entry originates in a study of cytomegalovirus exposure and HLA in healthy donors. Whole-study results and caveats: The presence/absence work took it that sequencing depth was about the same across donors. There were 150 to 200 TCR beta chains listed as cytomegalovirus-associated.

The V end was cut by 1 base, the J end by 1 base, with 7 bases between. Germline V CDR1 and CDR2: LNHDA, SQIVND (reference sequence). The CDR3 runs to 14 residues. The chain employs TRBV19 and TRBJ1-1; the D is unclear. The receptor comes from a boy under 18 in good health and CMV-seronegative. Sequencing input: PBMCs. CDR3 in DNA: TGTGCCAGTAGTATAGGGGCGGGGAACACTGAAGCTTTCTTT. It translates to CASSIGAGNTEAFF.